This is a list of T cell receptor beta chains from one sample in a study of shared clonotypes between healthy human individuals. Using immunoSEQ multiplex PCR, the repertoire was profiled, and TCRdb retains in-frame clones only, with some absent. The sample has some 580,000 clones; roughly 97% are singletons. Sequenced sample: naive CD4+ T cells sorted from blood. The receptor set was obtained from a young woman in good health. CDR3s include the opening cysteine and the closing phenylalanine or tryptophan. Fields, in order: clone size, D gene, V gene, J gene, CDR3 protein, CDR3 DNA. A D gene is named only where the DNA matches it firmly. Rows may omit the clone size; those that give it use once, few, many or a size class.

-,-,TRBV28,TRBJ1-6,CASSFIGSSPLHF,TGTGCCAGCAGTTTCATTGGGAGTTCACCCCTCCACTTT
-,-,TRBV4-1,TRBJ1-3,CASSQTGGPGNTIYF,TGCGCCAGCAGCCAAACGGGGGGGCCGGGAAACACCATATATTTT
-,TRBD1,TRBV19,TRBJ1-5,CASGGQTNQPQHF,TGTGCCAGTGGGGGACAGACCAATCAGCCCCAGCATTTT
-,TRBD2,TRBV7-9,TRBJ2-1,CASSSGGLAGGLDEQFF,TGTGCCAGCAGCTCCGGCGGACTAGCGGGAGGTTTGGATGAGCAGTTCTTC
-,-,TRBV5-4,TRBJ1-2,CASSRPGMAVYGYTF,TGTGCCAGCAGCCGCCCTGGAATGGCGGTCTATGGCTACACCTTC
-,-,TRBV7-3,TRBJ2-7,CASSLEEVSYEQYF,TGTGCCAGCAGCTTAGAGGAGGTCTCCTACGAGCAGTACTTC
-,-,TRBV28,TRBJ1-1,CASSGGAFREVSEAFF,TGTGCCAGCAGTGGGGGGGCCTTCAGGGAGGTGAGTGAAGCTTTCTTT
-,TRBD2,TRBV10-2,TRBJ2-3,CASRLAGEGDTQYF,TGCGCCAGCAGACTAGCGGGAGAGGGGGATACGCAGTATTTT
-,-,TRBV25-1,TRBJ2-7,CASSVAPGTEQYF,TGTGCCAGCAGTGTAGCCCCAGGGACCGAGCAGTACTTC
-,-,TRBV11-2,TRBJ2-3,CASSLGRGGTDTQYF,TGTGCCAGCAGCTTAGGGCGCGGAGGCACAGATACGCAGTATTTT
-,-,TRBV5-1,TRBJ1-5,CASSLGTYPSNQPQHF,TGCGCCAGCAGCTTAGGGACTTACCCTAGCAATCAGCCCCAGCATTTT
-,-,TRBV6-1,TRBJ2-3,CASSLLVSTDTQYF,TGTGCCAGCAGTCTCCTGGTTAGCACAGATACGCAGTATTTT
-,-,TRBV7-7,TRBJ2-2,CASSSSVPGELFF,TGTGCCAGCAGCTCTAGCGTTCCCGGGGAGCTGTTTTTT
-,-,TRBV19,TRBJ1-1,CASSIQGKRTEAFF,TGTGCCAGTAGTATTCAGGGGAAGAGGACTGAAGCTTTCTTT
-,-,TRBV19,TRBJ2-2,CASSIARETTGELFF,TGTGCCAGTAGTATTGCCAGGGAAACTACCGGGGAGCTGTTTTTT
-,TRBD1,TRBV5-1,TRBJ2-3,CASSDRASSTDTQYF,TGCGCCAGCAGCGACAGGGCTTCTAGCACAGATACGCAGTATTTT
-,-,TRBV10-2,TRBJ1-2,CASKQRGGFYGYTF,TGCGCCAGCAAACAACGGGGGGGGTTCTATGGCTACACCTTC
-,-,TRBV27,TRBJ1-5,CASSLVGQPYSNQPQHF,TGTGCCAGCAGTTTAGTTGGACAGCCCTATAGCAATCAGCCCCAGCATTTT
-,-,TRBV6-1,TRBJ1-2,CASSGNGYTF,TGTGCCAGCAGTGGGAATGGCTACACCTTC
few,TRBD2,TRBV27,TRBJ2-7,CASSSGTSGPYEQYF,TGTGCCAGCAGTTCCGGGACTAGCGGGCCCTACGAGCAGTACTTC
-,-,TRBV6-6,TRBJ2-7,CASREDRSSYEQYF,TGTGCCAGCAGAGAGGATCGGAGCTCCTACGAGCAGTACTTC
-,TRBD2,TRBV27,TRBJ2-1,CASSLSSGSDEQFF,TGTGCCAGCAGTTTATCTAGCGGGAGCGATGAGCAGTTCTTC
once,-,TRBV15,TRBJ2-7,CATSRRIKRAVGYEQYF,TGTGCCACCAGCAGGAGAATTAAGAGGGCGGTGGGCTACGAGCAGTACTTC
-,TRBD1,TRBV18,TRBJ2-7,CASSQGQGAFEQYF,TGTGCCAGCTCACAGGGACAGGGGGCCTTCGAGCAGTACTTC
-,-,TRBV28,TRBJ2-3,CAGGGRDWSTDTQYF,TGTGCCGGGGGAGGCCGGGACTGGAGCACAGATACGCAGTATTTT
-,-,TRBV4-2,TRBJ2-1,CASSQDLRGSSYNEQFF,TGTGCCAGCAGCCAAGATTTACGGGGGAGCTCCTACAATGAGCAGTTCTTC
-,-,TRBV2,TRBJ2-3,CASSLQGLRDTQYF,TGTGCCAGCAGTTTACAAGGGCTCCGGGATACGCAGTATTTT
-,-,TRBV10-2,TRBJ2-1,CASSEVQGYNEQFF,TGCGCCAGCAGTGAAGTCCAGGGGTACAATGAGCAGTTCTTC
-,-,TRBV6-1,TRBJ1-2,CASSAPGRENYGYTF,TGTGCCAGCAGTGCCCCGGGCAGGGAAAACTATGGCTACACCTTC
-,-,TRBV11-2,TRBJ2-7,CASSWASRGGYEQYF,TGTGCCAGCAGCTGGGCGAGCAGGGGGGGCTACGAGCAGTACTTC
-,-,TRBV7-2,TRBJ1-5,CASSSWGAAQPQHF,TGTGCCAGCAGCTCCTGGGGGGCGGCGCAGCCCCAGCATTTT
once,-,TRBV2,TRBJ2-3,CARGPGLSMADTQYF,TGTGCCAGGGGACCGGGACTCAGTATGGCAGATACGCAGTATTTT
-,TRBD1,TRBV2,TRBJ2-5,CASSDTGGFPQYF,TGTGCCAGCAGCGACACAGGGGGTTTCCCCCAGTACTTC
-,TRBD2,TRBV6-5,TRBJ2-1,CASRLAGGYNEQFF,TGTGCCAGCAGGCTAGCGGGAGGTTACAATGAGCAGTTCTTC
-,TRBD1,TRBV5-1,TRBJ1-1,CASSLADRVTEAFF,TGCGCCAGCAGCTTGGCGGACAGGGTGACTGAAGCTTTCTTT